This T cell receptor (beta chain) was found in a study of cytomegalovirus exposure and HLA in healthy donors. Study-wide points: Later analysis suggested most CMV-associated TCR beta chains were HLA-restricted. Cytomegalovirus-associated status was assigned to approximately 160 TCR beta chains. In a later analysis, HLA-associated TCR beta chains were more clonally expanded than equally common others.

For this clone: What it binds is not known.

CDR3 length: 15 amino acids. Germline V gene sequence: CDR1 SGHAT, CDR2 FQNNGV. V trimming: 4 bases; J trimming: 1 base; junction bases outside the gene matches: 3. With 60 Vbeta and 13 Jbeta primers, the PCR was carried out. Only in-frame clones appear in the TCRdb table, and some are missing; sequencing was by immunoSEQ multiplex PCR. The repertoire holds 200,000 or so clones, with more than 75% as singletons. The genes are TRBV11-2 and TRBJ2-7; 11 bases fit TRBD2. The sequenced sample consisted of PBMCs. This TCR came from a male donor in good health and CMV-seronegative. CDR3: CASSYWTSGSYEQYF. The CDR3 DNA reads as TGTGCCAGCAGCTACTGGACTAGCGGGTCCTACGAGCAGTACTTC.